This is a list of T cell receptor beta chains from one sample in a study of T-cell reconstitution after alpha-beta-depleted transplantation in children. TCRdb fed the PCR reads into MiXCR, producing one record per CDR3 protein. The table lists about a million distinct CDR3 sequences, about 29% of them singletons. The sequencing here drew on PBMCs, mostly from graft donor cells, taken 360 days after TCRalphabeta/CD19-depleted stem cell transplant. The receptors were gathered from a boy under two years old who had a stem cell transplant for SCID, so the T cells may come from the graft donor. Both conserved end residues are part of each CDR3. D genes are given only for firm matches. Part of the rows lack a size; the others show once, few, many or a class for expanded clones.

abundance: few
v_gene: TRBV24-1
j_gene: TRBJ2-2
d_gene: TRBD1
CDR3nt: TGTGCCACCAGTGGCAACAGGGGGGACACCGGGGAGCTGTTTTTT
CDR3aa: CATSGNRGDTGELFF

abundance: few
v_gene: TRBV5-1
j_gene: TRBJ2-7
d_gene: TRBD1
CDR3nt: TGCGCCAGCAGCTTGGTGCGGACAGGGACGACCTACGAGCAGTACTTC
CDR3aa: CASSLVRTGTTYEQYF

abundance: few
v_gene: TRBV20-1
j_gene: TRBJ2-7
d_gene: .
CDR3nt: TGCAGTGCTAGAGTAGAAGTATACGAGCAGTACTTC
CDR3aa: CSARVEVYEQYF

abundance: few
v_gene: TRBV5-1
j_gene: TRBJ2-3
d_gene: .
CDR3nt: .
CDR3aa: CASSGGRPYFHRYAVFSQYF

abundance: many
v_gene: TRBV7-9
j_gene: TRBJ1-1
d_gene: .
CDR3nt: TGTGCCAGCAGCCCAGACAGAATCACTGAAGCTTTCTTT
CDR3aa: CASSPDRITEAFF

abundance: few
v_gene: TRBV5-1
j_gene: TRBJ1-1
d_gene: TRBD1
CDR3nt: TGCGCCAGCAGCTTGGTAAAGGGGGCGCGAAGTACTGAAGCTTTCTTT
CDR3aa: CASSLVKGARSTEAFF

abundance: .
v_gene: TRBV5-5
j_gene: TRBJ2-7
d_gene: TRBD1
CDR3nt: TGTGCCAGCAGCCTGATCGGACAGGGCTACGAGCAGTACTTC
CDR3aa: CASSLIGQGYEQYF

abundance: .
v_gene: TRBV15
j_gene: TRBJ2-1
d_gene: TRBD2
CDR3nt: TGTGCCACCAGCTGGGGTCGCGGGACTAGCATGAGGAATGAGCAGTTCTTC
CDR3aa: CATSWGRGTSMRNEQFF

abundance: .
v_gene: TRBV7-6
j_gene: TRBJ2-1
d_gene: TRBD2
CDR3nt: TGTGCCAGCAGCTTAGTAGCGGGGGCCTTTAACTCCTACAATGAGCAGTTCTTC
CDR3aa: CASSLVAGAFNSYNEQFF

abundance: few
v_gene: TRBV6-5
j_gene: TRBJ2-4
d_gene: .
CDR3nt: TGTGCCAGCAGTTACCATGGGCCGGCGGAAGCCAAAAACATTCAGTACTTC
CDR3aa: CASSYHGPAEAKNIQYF

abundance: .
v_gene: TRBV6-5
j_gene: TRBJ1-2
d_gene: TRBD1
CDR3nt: TGTGCCAGCAGTTACTTCACAGGGGGTCCCTATGGCTACACCTTC
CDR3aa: CASSYFTGGPYGYTF

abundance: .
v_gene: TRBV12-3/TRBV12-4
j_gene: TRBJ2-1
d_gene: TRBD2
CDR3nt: TGTGCCAGCAGCATTAGCGGGGGGTTTCGGGATGAGCAGTTCTTC
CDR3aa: CASSISGGFRDEQFF

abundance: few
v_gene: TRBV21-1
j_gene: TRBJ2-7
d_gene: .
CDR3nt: TGTGCCAGCAGCAAAGGGTACAAGGAAGGATGCGGATTAGGAGGGTACTACGAGCAGTACTTC
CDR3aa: CASSKGYKEGCGLGGYYEQYF

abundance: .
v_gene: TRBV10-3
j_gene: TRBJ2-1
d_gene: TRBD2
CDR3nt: TGTGCCATCAGTCCCAGGACTAGCGGGGGTCCTCCCTACAATGAGCAGTTCTTC
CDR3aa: CAISPRTSGGPPYNEQFF

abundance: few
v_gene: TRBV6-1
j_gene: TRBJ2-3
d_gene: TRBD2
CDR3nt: TGTGCCGGGGGGACTAGCGGGGGGGATACGCAGTATTTT
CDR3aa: CAGGTSGGDTQYF

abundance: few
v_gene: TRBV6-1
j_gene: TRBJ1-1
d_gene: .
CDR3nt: TGTGCCAGCAGTGAAGGCACTTATGGGGACACTGAAGCTTTCTTT
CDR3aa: CASSEGTYGDTEAFF

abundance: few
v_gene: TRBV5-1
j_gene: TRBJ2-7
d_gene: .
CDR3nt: TGCGCCAGCAGCCCCCCACCGGGCCCAAGGGGAGAGCAGTACTTC
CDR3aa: CASSPPPGPRGEQYF

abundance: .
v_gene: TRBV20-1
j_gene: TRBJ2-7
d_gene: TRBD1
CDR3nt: TGCAGTGCTAGTTTACCGAGACAGGGGGCGTACGAGCAGTACTTC
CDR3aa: CSASLPRQGAYEQYF

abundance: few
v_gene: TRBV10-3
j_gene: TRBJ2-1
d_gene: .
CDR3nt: TGTGCCATCAGAAACGACGCGAGCTCCTACAATGAGCAGTTCTTC
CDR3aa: CAIRNDASSYNEQFF

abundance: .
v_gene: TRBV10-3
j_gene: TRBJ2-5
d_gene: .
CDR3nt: TGTGCCATCAGTCGGGGGGCGGAGACCCAGTACTTC
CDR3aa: CAISRGAETQYF

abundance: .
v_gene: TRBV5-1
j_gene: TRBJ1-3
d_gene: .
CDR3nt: TGCGCCAGCTCCCCCCTCTCTGGAAACACCATATATTTT
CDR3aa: CASSPLSGNTIYF

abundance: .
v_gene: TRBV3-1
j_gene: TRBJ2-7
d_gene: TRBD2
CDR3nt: TGTGCCAGCAGCCAAGGAGTTGTCGGGAGGAGGAAAGAGCAGTACTTC
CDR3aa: CASSQGVVGRRKEQYF

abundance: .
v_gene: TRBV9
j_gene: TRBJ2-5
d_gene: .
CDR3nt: TGTGCCAGCAGCGTAGACACGCGGGGAGAGGGAGAGACCCAGTACTTC
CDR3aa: CASSVDTRGEGETQYF

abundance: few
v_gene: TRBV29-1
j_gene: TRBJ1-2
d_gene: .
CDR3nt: TGCAGCGTTGAAGATCTAAGAAACTATGGCTACACCTTC
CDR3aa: CSVEDLRNYGYTF

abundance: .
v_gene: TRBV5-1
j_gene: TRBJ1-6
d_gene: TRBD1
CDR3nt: TGCGCCAGCAGCTTGGATGCAGGGGGGTATAATTCACCCCTCCACTTT
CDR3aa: CASSLDAGGYNSPLHF

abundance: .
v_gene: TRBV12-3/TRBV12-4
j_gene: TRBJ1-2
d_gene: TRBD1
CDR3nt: TGTGCCAGCAGTTTTACCAGACAGGGGAACTATGGCTACACCTTC
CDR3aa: CASSFTRQGNYGYTF

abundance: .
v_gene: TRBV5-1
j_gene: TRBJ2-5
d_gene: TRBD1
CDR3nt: TGCGCCAGCAGCGTAATGACCGGGACAGGGGGAGAGACCCAGTACTTC
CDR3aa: CASSVMTGTGGETQYF

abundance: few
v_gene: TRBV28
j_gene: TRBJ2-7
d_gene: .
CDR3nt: TGTGCCAGCAGTTTTGGATCGGGGATGCTATCTGCCGAGCAGTACTTC
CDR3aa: CASSFGSGMLSAEQYF

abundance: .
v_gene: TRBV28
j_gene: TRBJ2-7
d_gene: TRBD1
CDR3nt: TGTGCCAGCAGTCCTCCGACAGGGCTTCACGAGCAGTACTTC
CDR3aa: CASSPPTGLHEQYF

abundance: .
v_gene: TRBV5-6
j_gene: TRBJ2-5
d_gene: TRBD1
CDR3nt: TGTGCCAGCAGCTCTGACAGGGGGATAGAGGAGACCCAGTACTTC
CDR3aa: CASSSDRGIEETQYF

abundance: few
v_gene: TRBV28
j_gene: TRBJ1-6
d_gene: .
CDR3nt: TGTGCCAGCAGTTTAAGGCTAGGGAATTCACCCCTCCACTTT
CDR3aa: CASSLRLGNSPLHF

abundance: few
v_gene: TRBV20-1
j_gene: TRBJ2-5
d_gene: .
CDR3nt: TGCAGTGTCGAGTTAGGGAACCAAGAGACCCAGTACTTC
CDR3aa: CSVELGNQETQYF

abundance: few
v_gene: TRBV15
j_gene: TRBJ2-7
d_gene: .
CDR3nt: TGTGCCACCAGCGGAAGCCATACAGGGTTTCAGTACTTC
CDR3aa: CATSGSHTGFQYF

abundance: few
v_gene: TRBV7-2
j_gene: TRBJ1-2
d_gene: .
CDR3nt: TGTGCCAGCAGCTTAGCGCTAACAGTCAATAACTATGGCTACACCTTC
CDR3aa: CASSLALTVNNYGYTF

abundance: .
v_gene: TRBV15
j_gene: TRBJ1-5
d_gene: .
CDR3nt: TGTGCCACCAGCAGAGCAGATCAGCCCCAGCATTTT
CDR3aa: CATSRADQPQHF

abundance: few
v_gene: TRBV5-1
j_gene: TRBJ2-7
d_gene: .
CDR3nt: TGCGCCAGCAGCTTGGCCTTGGACCCCGCCTCCTACGAGCAGTACTTC
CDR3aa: CASSLALDPASYEQYF

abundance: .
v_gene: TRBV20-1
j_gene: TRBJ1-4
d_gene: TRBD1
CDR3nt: TGCAGTGCTAGTTGGGGGCAAACAGGGGGCGGTGAAAAACTGTTTTTT
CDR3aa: CSASWGQTGGGEKLFF

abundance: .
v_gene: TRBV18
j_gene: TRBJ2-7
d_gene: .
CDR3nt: TGTGCCAGCTCCGCCCTCCCGGGGGGCAAAGACGAGCAGTACTTC
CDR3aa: CASSALPGGKDEQYF

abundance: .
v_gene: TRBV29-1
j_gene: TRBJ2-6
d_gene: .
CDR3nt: TGCAGCGTTGTCGGAGACTCTGGGGCCAACGTCCTGACTTTC
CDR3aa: CSVVGDSGANVLTF

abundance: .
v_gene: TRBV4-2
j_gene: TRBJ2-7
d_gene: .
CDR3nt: TGTGCCAGCAGCCAAGATACAGGCAGCTCCTACGAGCAGTACTTC
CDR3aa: CASSQDTGSSYEQYF

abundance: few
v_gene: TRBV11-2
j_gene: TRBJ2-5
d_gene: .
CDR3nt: TGTGCCAGCAGCTTAGAACTAGCCGGTTTGACCCAGTACTTC
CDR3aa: CASSLELAGLTQYF

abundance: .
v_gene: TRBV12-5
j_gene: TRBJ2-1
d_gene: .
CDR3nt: TGTGCTAGTGGCACCCAGGGCAGCTCCTACAATGAGCAGTTCTTC
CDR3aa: CASGTQGSSYNEQFF

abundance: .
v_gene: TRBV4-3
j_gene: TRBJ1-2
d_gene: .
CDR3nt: TGCGCCAGCAGCCAAGATCCAGCCGCTAACTATGGCTACACCTTC
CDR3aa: CASSQDPAANYGYTF

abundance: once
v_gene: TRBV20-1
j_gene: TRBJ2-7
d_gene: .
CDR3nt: TGCAGTGCTCCGGGCTTTCGGGGCGGGGCAACCTACGAGCAGTACTTC
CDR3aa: CSAPGFRGGATYEQYF

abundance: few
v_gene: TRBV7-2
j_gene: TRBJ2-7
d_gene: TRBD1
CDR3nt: TGTGCCAGCAGCTTACAGGGGACAGTCTCCTACGAGCAGTACTTC
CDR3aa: CASSLQGTVSYEQYF